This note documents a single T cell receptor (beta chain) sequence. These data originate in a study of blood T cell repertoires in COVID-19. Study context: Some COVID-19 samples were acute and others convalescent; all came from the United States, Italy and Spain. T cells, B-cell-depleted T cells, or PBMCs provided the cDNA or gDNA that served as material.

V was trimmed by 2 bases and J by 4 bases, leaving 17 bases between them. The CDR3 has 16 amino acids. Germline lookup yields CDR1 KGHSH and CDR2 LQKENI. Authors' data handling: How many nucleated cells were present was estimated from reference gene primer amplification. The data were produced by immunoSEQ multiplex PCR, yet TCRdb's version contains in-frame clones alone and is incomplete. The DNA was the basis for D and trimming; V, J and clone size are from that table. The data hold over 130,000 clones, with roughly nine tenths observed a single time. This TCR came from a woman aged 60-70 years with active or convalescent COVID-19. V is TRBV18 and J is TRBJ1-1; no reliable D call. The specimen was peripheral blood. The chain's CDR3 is CASSPLTWEGGTEAFF. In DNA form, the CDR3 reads TGTGCCAGCTCACCATTAACCTGGGAGGGTGGCACTGAAGCTTTCTTT.